This TCR beta chain originates from a study of response to subunit inactivated influenza vaccine. The study, taken as a whole, reports: There was a suggestion from the authors that each seasonal influenza vaccination recruits few new T cells.

TCRdb redid the calling of the RT-PCR reads with MiXCR, one entry per CDR3 protein. The profile shows over 450,000 distinct CDR3 sequences, approximately 12% of them singletons. This clonotype has a handful of counts. Its cognate antigen is unknown. The V and J ends lost 4 bases and 12 bases respectively, with 20 bases between them. The germline CDR1 and CDR2 sequences are SGHKS and YYEKEE (reference sequence). This CDR3 is built from 15 residues. The rearrangement uses TRBV5-5 and TRBJ1-6, with D unclear. The sequences come from PBMCs from blood, collected 35 to 45 days after vaccination. The source of this sequence is a man aged 45-65 years who received an inactivated influenza vaccine. CDR3 coding DNA: TGTGCCAGCAGCATCCTAACAGCGACCGAGGGACCCCTCCACTTT. Protein sequence: CASSILTATEGPLHF.